This T cell receptor beta chain was sequenced for a study of technical replicates of blood from a few donors. This table comes from immunoSEQ multiplex PCR, and its TCRdb copy is limited to in-frame clones, with some not included. In the table there are 90,000 or so clones, around 93% of which are singletons. Germline assignment: CDR1 LNHNV and CDR2 YYDKDF (reference sequence). The length of the CDR3 is 15 residues. Trimming at V came to 2 bases and at J to 2 bases, leaving 3 bases not matched to a gene. The source material was T cells isolated from PBMCs. The genes are TRBV15 and TRBJ2-1; 7 bases match TRBD2. The sequence came from a human donor in good health. This CDR3 is CATSRKAGAYNEQFF. CDR3 nucleotides: TGTGCCACCAGCAGAAAGGCGGGAGCCTACAATGAGCAGTTCTTC. Full variable domain (missing parts from reference TRBV15 and TRBJ2-1): DAMVIQNPRYQVTQFGKPVTLSCSQTLNHNVMYWYQQKSSQAPKLLFHYYDKDFNNEADTPDNFQSRRPNTSFCFLDIRSPGLGDTAMYLCATSRKAGAYNEQFFGPGTRLTVL.